The present entry profiles one TCR beta chain with its context. Germline CDR1 is MNHEY and CDR2 is SVGAGI. The CDR3 loop spans 13 amino acids. After removal of 10 bases from V and 0 bases from J, the junction contained 3 bases not matched to a gene. In the original processing: Amplification of reference gene primers provided the estimated nucleated cell counts. The repertoire was sequenced with immunoSEQ multiplex PCR; TCRdb's copy has only in-frame clones and lacks some. V and J calls and clone size are those listed in that table; D and trimming were worked out from the DNA. Among 300,000 to 350,000 clones listed, 75% to 90% were seen once. This specimen belongs to a study of blood T cell repertoires in COVID-19. For the study at large: The study drew acute and convalescent COVID-19 samples from the United States, Italy and Spain. In each case, the material was cDNA or gDNA derived from T cells, B-cell-depleted T cells, or PBMCs.

V and J are TRBV6-5 and TRBJ1-3, with 7 bases lining up with TRBD1. Sequenced: peripheral blood. The receptor was isolated from a man younger than 35 with active or convalescent COVID-19. This chain's CDR3 is CATQGGSGNTIYF. In nucleotides, the CDR3 is TGTGCCACCCAGGGGGGCTCTGGAAACACCATATATTTT.